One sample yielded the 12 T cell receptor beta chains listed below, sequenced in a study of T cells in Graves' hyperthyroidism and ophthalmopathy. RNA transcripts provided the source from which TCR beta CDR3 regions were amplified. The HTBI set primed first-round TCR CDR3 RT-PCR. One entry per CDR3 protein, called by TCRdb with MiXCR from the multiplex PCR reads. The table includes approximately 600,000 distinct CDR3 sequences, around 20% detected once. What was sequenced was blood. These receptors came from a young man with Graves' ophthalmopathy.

The CDR3 sequence: CAWSVLEMNTEAFF. CDR3 coding DNA: TGTGCCTGGAGTGTACTCGAGATGAACACTGAAGCTTTCTTT. The chain employs TRBV30 and TRBJ1-1, with D unclear. Trimming removed 0 bases from V and 0 bases from J, with 8 bases in between. Per the germline V gene, CDR1 is GTSNPN and CDR2 is SVGIG (reference sequence). The CDR3 has 14 residues.

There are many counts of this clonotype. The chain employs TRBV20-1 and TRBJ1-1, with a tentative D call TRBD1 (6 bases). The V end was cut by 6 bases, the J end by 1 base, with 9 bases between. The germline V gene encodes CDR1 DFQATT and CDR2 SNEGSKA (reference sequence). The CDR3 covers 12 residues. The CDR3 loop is CSARQANTEAFF. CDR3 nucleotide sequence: TGCAGTGCAAGACAGGCGAACACTGAAGCTTTCTTT.

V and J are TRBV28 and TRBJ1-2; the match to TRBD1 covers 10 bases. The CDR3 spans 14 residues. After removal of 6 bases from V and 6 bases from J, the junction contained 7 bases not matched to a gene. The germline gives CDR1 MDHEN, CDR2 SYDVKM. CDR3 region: CASSLGTGVHGYTF. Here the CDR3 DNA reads TGTGCCAGCAGCCTGGGGACAGGGGTTCATGGCTACACCTTC.

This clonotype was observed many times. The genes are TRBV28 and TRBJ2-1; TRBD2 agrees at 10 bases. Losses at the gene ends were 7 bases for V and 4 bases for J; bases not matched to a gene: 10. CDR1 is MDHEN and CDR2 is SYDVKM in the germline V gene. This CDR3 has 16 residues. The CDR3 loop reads CASNRGTSGVYNEQFF. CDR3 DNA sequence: TGTGCCAGCAATCGGGGAACTAGCGGGGTTTACAATGAGCAGTTCTTC.

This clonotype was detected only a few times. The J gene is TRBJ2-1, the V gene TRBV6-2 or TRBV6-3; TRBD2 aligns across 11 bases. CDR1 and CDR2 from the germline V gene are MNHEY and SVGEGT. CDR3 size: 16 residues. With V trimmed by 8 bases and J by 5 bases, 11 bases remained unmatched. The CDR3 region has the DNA TGTGCCAGCTCTAGGGGCGGGACTAGCGGTAACAATGAGCAGTTCTTC. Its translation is CASSRGGTSGNNEQFF.

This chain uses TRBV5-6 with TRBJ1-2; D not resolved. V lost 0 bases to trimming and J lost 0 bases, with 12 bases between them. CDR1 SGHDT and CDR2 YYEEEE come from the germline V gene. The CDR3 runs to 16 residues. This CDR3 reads CASSLVGGATNYGYTF. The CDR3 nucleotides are TGTGCCAGCAGCTTGGTAGGTGGAGCAACTAACTATGGCTACACCTTC.

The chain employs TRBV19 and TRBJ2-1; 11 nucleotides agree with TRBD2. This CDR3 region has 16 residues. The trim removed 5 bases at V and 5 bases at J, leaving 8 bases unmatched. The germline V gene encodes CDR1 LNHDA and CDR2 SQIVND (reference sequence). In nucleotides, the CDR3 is TGTGCCAGTAGTGCGATCGGACTAGCGGGCAACAATGAGCAGTTCTTC. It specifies CASSAIGLAGNNEQFF.

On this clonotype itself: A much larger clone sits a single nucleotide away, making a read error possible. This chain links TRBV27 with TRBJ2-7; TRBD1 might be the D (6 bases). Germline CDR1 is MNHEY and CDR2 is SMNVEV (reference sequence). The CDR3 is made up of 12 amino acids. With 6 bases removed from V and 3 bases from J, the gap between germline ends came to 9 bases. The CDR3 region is CASRAGDYEQYF. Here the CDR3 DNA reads TGTGCCAGCAGGGCAGGGGACTACGAGCAGTACTTC.

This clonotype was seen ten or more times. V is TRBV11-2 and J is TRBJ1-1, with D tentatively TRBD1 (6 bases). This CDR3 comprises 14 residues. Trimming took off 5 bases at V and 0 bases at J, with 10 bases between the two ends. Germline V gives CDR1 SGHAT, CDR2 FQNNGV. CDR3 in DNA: TGTGCCAGCAGCCCGGACAGAGTGAACACTGAAGCTTTCTTT. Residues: CASSPDRVNTEAFF.

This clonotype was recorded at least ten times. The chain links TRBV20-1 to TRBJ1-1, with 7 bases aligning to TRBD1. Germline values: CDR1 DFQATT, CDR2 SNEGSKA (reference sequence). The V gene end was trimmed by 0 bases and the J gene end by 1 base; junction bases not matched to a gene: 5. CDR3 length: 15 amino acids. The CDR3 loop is CSARDRNRGNTEAFF. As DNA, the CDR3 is TGCAGTGCTAGAGATAGGAACAGGGGGAACACTGAAGCTTTCTTT.

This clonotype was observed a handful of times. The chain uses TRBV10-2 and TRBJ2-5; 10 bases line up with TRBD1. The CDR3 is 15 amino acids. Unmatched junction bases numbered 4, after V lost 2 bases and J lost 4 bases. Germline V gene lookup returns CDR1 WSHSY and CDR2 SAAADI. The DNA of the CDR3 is TGCGCCAGCAGTGAGCTTTGGACAGGGGGAGAGACCCAGTACTTC. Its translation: CASSELWTGGETQYF.

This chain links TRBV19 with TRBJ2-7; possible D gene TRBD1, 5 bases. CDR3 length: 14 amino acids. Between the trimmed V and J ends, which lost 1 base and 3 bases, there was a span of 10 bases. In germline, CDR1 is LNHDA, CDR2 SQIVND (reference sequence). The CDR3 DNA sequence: TGTGCCAGTAGTATAGTAGGGGCGAGCTACGAGCAGTACTTC. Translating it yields CASSIVGASYEQYF.